This T cell receptor beta chain was obtained from a study of cytomegalovirus exposure and HLA in healthy donors. Study summary: A prior study identified 117 million unique TCR beta sequences from about 179 million T cells.

The primer mix had 60 Vbeta and 13 Jbeta primers. Sequencing used immunoSEQ multiplex PCR; TCRdb keeps in-frame clones, though not all of them. The sample includes 50,000 to 80,000 clones. CDR3 length equals 16 residues. Germline V lookup: CDR1 SEHNR, CDR2 FQNEAQ (reference sequence). V shed 5 bases and J 3 bases; nucleotides not matched to a gene: 10. Study-level points and caveats: When analyzed later, a missense DCLRE1C variant was found to be linked to TCR beta V- and J-gene trimming. Indistinguishable V segments, including TRBV6-2 and TRBV6-3, were excluded.

Comments on this clone: Its antigen remains unidentified.

The chain links TRBV7-9 to TRBJ1-3; TRBD1 agrees at 7 bases. The origin of this receptor is a young woman in good health and CMV-seronegative. The specimen was PBMCs. The CDR3, as DNA: TGTGCCAGCAGCCGACAGGGACGGCTCGATGGAAACACCATATATTTT. Translated, it gives CASSRQGRLDGNTIYF.